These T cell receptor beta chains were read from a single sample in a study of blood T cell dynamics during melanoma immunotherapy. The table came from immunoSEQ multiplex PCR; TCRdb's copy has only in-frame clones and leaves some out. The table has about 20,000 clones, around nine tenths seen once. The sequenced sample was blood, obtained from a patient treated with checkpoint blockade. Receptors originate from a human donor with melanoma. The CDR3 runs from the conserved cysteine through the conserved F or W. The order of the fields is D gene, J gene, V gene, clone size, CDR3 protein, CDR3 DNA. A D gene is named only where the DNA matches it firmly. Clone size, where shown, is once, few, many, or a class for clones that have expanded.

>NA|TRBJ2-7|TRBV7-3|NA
CASSLIRAGIQAPRGHEQYF
TGTGCCAGCAGCTTAATTAGGGCAGGGATTCAAGCCCCTCGGGGTCACGAGCAGTACTTC
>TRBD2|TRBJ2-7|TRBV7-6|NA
CASSLGASSGRSYEQYF
TGTGCCAGCAGCTTAGGGGCCTCGAGCGGGAGGTCCTACGAGCAGTACTTC
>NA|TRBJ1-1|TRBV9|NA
CASSVVDRIDTEAFF
TGTGCCAGCAGCGTGGTCGACAGGATTGACACTGAAGCTTTCTTT
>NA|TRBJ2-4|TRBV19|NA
CASETGGGVNIQYF
TGTGCCAGTGAAACAGGAGGGGGGGTAAACATTCAGTACTTC
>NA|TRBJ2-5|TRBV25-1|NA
CASSEWRPGGEETQYF
TGTGCCAGCAGTGAATGGAGGCCAGGGGGGGAGGAGACCCAGTACTTC
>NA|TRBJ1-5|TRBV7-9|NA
CASSLAASNQPQHF
TGTGCCAGCAGCTTAGCCGCTAGCAATCAGCCCCAGCATTTT
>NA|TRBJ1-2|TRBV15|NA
CATSRDKLKGYTF
TGTGCCACCAGCAGAGATAAGCTAAAGGGCTACACCTTC
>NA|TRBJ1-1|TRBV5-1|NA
CASSLGPGPGTEAFF
TGCGCCAGCAGCTTGGGCCCAGGTCCGGGTACTGAAGCTTTCTTT
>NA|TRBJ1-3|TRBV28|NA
CASMWRFSGNTIYF
TGTGCCAGCATGTGGCGATTCTCTGGAAACACCATATATTTT
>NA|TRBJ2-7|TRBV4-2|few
CASSQVGGAYEQYF
TGTGCCAGCAGCCAAGTGGGGGGAGCCTACGAGCAGTACTTC
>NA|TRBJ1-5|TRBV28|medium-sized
CATQFRGNQPQHF
TGTGCCACCCAGTTTAGGGGGAATCAGCCCCAGCATTTT
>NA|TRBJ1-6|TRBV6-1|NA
CASSEAGRYNSPLHF
TGTGCCAGCAGTGAAGCAGGCAGATATAATTCACCCCTCCACTTT
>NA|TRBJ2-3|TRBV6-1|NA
CASSTRGGYTDTQYF
TGTGCCAGCAGCACGAGGGGGGGGTACACAGATACGCAGTATTTT
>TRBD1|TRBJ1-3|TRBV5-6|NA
CASSGGQASTIYF
TGTGCCAGCAGCGGAGGACAGGCGAGCACCATATATTTT
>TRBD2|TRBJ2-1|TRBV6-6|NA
CASSPGTSGSNEQFF
TGTGCCAGCAGCCCCGGGACTAGCGGGAGTAATGAGCAGTTCTTC
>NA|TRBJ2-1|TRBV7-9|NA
CASSLTSSYNEQFF
TGTGCCAGCAGCCTAACGAGCTCCTACAATGAGCAGTTCTTC
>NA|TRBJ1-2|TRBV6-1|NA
CASSEQGPRARANYGYTF
TGTGCCAGCAGTGAGCAGGGACCTCGAGCACGAGCTAACTATGGCTACACCTTC
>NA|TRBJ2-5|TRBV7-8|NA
CASTPSLETQYF
TGTGCCAGCACCCCCTCCCTAGAGACCCAGTACTTC
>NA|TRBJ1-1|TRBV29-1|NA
CSALPPGQENTEAFF
TGCAGCGCTCTCCCGCCGGGACAAGAGAACACTGAAGCTTTCTTT
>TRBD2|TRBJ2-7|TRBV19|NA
CASSRRGKTYEQYF
TGTGCCAGTAGTAGGCGGGGGAAGACCTACGAGCAGTACTTC
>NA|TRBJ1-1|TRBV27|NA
CASSLSFARTEAFF
TGTGCCAGCAGTTTATCGTTCGCGCGCACTGAAGCTTTCTTT
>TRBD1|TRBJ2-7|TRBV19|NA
CASSYGQGTTNEQYF
TGTGCCAGTAGTTACGGACAGGGCACGACTAACGAGCAGTACTTC
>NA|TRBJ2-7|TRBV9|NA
CASSVGTTTPYEQYF
TGTGCCAGCAGCGTAGGGACTACCACTCCCTACGAGCAGTACTTC
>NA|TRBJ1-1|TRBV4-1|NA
CASSQDLGNTEAFF
TGCGCCAGCAGCCAAGATCTTGGGAACACTGAAGCTTTCTTT
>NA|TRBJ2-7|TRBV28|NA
CASSSPSDRASYEQYF
TGTGCCAGCAGTTCTCCCTCAGATCGAGCGTCCTACGAGCAGTACTTC
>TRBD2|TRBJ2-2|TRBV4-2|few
CASSRGEASGGLNTGELFF
TGTGCCAGCAGCCGTGGTGAGGCTAGCGGGGGGCTGAACACCGGGGAGCTGTTTTTT
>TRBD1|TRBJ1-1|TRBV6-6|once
CASVRGRLATEAFF
TGTGCCAGCGTCAGGGGGCGCTTAGCCACTGAAGCTTTCTTT
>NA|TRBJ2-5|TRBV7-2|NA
CASSQEGAKTQYF
TGTGCCAGCAGCCAGGAAGGGGCGAAGACCCAGTACTTC
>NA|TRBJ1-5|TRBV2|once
CASSEVGFGQPQHF
TGTGCCAGCAGTGAAGTGGGGTTTGGTCAGCCCCAGCATTTT
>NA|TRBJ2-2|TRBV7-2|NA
CASSSGVAGELFF
TGTGCCAGCAGCTCAGGGGTTGCCGGGGAGCTGTTTTTT
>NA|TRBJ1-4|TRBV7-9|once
CASSSSLGYEKLFF
TGTGCCAGCAGCTCCTCGCTAGGGTATGAAAAACTGTTTTTT
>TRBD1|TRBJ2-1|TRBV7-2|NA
CASSLDSSDRINEQFF
TGTGCCAGCAGCTTAGATTCCTCGGACAGGATCAATGAGCAGTTCTTC
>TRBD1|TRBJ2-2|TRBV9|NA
CASSAGTGNTGELFF
TGTGCCAGCAGCGCCGGGACAGGGAACACCGGGGAGCTGTTTTTT
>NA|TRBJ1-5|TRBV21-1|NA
CASSKRRAYSNQPQHF
TGTGCCAGCAGCAAAAGGAGAGCTTATAGCAATCAGCCCCAGCATTTT
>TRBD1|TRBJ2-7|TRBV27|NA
CASSLSGEYRGLYEQYF
TGTGCCAGCAGTTTAAGTGGAGAATACAGGGGGCTCTACGAGCAGTACTTC
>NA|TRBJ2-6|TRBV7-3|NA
CASSFWSSGANVLTF
TGTGCCAGCAGCTTTTGGTCCTCTGGGGCCAACGTCCTGACTTTC
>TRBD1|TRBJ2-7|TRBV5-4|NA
CASSFPDRDEQYF
TGTGCCAGCAGCTTTCCGGACAGGGACGAGCAGTACTTC
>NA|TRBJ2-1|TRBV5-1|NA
CASSWTDQGNEQFF
TGCGCCAGCAGCTGGACGGATCAGGGAAATGAGCAGTTCTTC
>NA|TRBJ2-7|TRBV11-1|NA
CASSFRDGGTCYF
TGTGCCAGCAGCTTCCGGGACGGTGGCACCTGTTACTTC
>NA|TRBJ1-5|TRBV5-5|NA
CASSLADSSNQPQHF
TGTGCCAGCAGCTTGGCGGACTCCAGCAATCAGCCCCAGCATTTT
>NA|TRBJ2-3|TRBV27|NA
CASSTQGLDTQYF
TGTGCCAGCAGTACACAGGGATTAGATACGCAGTATTTT
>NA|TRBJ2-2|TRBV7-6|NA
CASSLVSSMAFNTGELFF
TGTGCCAGCAGCTTAGTAAGTTCGATGGCTTTCAACACCGGGGAGCTGTTTTTT
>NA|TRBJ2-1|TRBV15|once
CATSRLTGGWNEQFF
TGTGCCACCAGTCGTCTTACGGGGGGCTGGAATGAGCAGTTCTTC
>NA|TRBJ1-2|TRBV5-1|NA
CASSLVQGYGYTF
TGCGCCAGCAGCTTGGTACAGGGCTATGGCTACACCTTC